The clone carrying this T cell receptor beta chain was counted once. The antigen is not known. This sample is part of a study of T cell responses to AZD1222 COVID-19 vaccine. Study-wide findings and caveats: Among those given AZD1222, only 5 to 7 were seropositive at baseline. Regions 160-218 and 743-854 dominated among vaccine-associated CD4 TCRs spanning spike. Clonal diversity was possibly underestimated, and white British individuals and females predominated among donors.

TCRdb's table, derived via immunoSEQ multiplex PCR, lists solely in-frame clones and lacks some. The sample has roughly 92,000 clones, about 90% seen once. This TCR derives from an adult in good health. Sequencing used peripheral blood, obtained on day 0 of AZD1222 vaccination.

CDR3 sequence reads: CASSFGQGFNTGELFF. CDR3 DNA: TGTGCCAGCAGCTTTGGGCAGGGGTTCAACACCGGGGAGCTGTTTTTT. V usage is TRBV7-6 and J usage is TRBJ2-2, with D possibly matching TRBD1 (6 bases). Germline loops: CDR1 SGHVS, CDR2 FNYEAQ. The V gene lost 3 bases and the J gene lost 2 bases, with 13 bases spanning the gap. The CDR3 is made up of 16 amino acids. The full variable domain, completed using reference TRBV7-6 and TRBJ2-2, is GAGVSQSPRYKVTKRGQDVALRCDPISGHVSLYWYRQALGQGPEFLTYFNYEAQQDKSGLPNDRFSAERPEGSISTLTIQRTEQRDSAMYRCASSFGQGFNTGELFFGEGSRLTVL.